These 28 T cell receptor beta chains were sequenced from one sample in a study of shared T cell receptors in the human thymus. Measured with immunoSEQ multiplex PCR; TCRdb has only the in-frame clones, and not every one. The sample has more than 550,000 clones; over 75% are singletons. The same sample was also used in a study of human thymus T cells.

The sequencing input was thymocytes. Every receptor here comes from a boy younger than two with a congenital heart defect.

About this clone itself: The same CDR3 is also encoded by other DNA sequences in this sample. The gene calls are TRBV30 and TRBJ2-7, with a tentative D call TRBD1 (6 bases). The ends were cut back, 0 bases at V and 2 bases at J, with 8 bases in the middle. The CDR3 runs to 13 residues. The germline V gene encodes CDR1 GTSNPN and CDR2 SVGIG (reference sequence). The CDR3 coding sequence is TGTGCCTGGAGTGTGGGACAAACCTACGAGCAGTACTTC. Translation: CAWSVGQTYEQYF.

V gene TRBV2 combines with J gene TRBJ1-5; 10 bases fit TRBD1. Germline CDR1 SNHLY, CDR2 FYNNEI. V dropped 6 bases and J dropped 1; count of bases not matched to a gene: 3. The length of the CDR3 is 15 residues. The CDR3 reads CASRGQGTSNQPQHF. DNA of the CDR3: TGTGCCAGCAGGGGACAGGGGACGAGCAATCAGCCCCAGCATTTT.

This clone was detected only once. This sequence joins TRBV15 and TRBJ1-1; D perhaps matches TRBD1 (6 bases). CDR1 is LNHNV, CDR2 YYDKDF, per germline (reference sequence). V was trimmed by 1 base and J by 0 bases, leaving 15 bases between them. The CDR3 length is 17 residues. CDR3 amino acids: CATSRVVRGRLNTEAFF. For the CDR3, the DNA is TGTGCCACCAGCAGAGTGGTCAGGGGACGGTTGAACACTGAAGCTTTCTTT.

The rearrangement uses TRBV7-6 and TRBJ2-7; 13 bases fit TRBD2. Germline CDR1 SGHVS, CDR2 FNYEAQ. CDR3 size: 17 residues. V was pared by 3 bases and J by 6 bases, with 11 bases of the junction left unmatched. The chain's CDR3 is CASSLQAGTSGIIEQYF. CDR3 bases: TGTGCCAGCAGCTTGCAGGCCGGGACTAGCGGGATCATCGAGCAGTACTTC.

The chain links TRBV11-2 to TRBJ2-7; no definite D call. CDR3 size: 14 residues. Per the germline V gene, CDR1 is SGHAT and CDR2 is FQNNGV. Trimming stripped 5 bases from V and 4 bases from J, with 15 bases between. The DNA of the CDR3 is TGTGCCAGCAGCCGATCCGGGTCCCTTTACGAGCAGTACTTC. This gives the protein CASSRSGSLYEQYF.

The chain joins TRBV28 to TRBJ1-6; TRBD1 aligns across 11 bases. Germline lookup yields CDR1 MDHEN and CDR2 SYDVKM. The J segment lost 9 bases and the V segment lost 0 bases, leaving 1 base of the junction unmatched. The CDR3 is 15 amino acids. CDR3: CASSLWGTGGSPLHF. The CDR3, as DNA: TGTGCCAGCAGTTTATGGGGGACAGGGGGTTCACCCCTCCACTTT.

This clone was counted between two and nine times. The V and J genes are TRBV12-5 and TRBJ1-5; a possible D gene is TRBD1 (5 bases). In germline, CDR1 is LGHNT, CDR2 FRNRAP. V was cut by 6 bases and J by 0 bases, with 12 bases left in between. The CDR3 length is 15 residues. CDR3 sequence (DNA): TGTGCTAGTGGAACAGACAGATATAGCAATCAGCCCCAGCATTTT. It codes for CASGTDRYSNQPQHF.

The chain employs TRBV6-1 and TRBJ1-6, with 9 positions matching TRBD1. This CDR3 contains 17 residues. V lost 4 bases to trimming and J lost 5 bases; unmatched junction nucleotides: 9. CDR1 and CDR2 (germline): MNHNS, SASEGT. In DNA form, the CDR3 reads TGTGCCAGCAGTGGACAGGGGGGAGAGTTTCATAATTCACCCCTCCACTTT. Protein: CASSGQGGEFHNSPLHF.

The chain recombines TRBV7-2 with TRBJ2-2, with TRBD2 as a possible D gene (7 bases). Germline V gene data show CDR1 as SGHTA and CDR2 as FQGNSA. Trimming cost V 6 bases and J 3 bases, with 20 bases left between them. The CDR3 covers 17 residues. CDR3 coding DNA: TGTGCCAGCAGAATGGGGGGGCAGGGGAATCACACCGGGGAGCTGTTTTTT. As protein: CASRMGGQGNHTGELFF.

The chain recombines TRBV6-1 with TRBJ2-2; TRBD2 matches 9 bases. The CDR3 has 16 residues. Germline CDR1 and CDR2: MNHNS and SASEGT. Trimming took 4 bases from V and 0 from J; bases not matched to a gene: 3. CDR3 coding DNA: TGTGCCAGCAGTGGACTAGCGGTCGCGAACACCGGGGAGCTGTTTTTT. It is translated as CASSGLAVANTGELFF.

The gene calls are TRBV10-2 and TRBJ2-7, with D uncertain. The germline V and J ends were trimmed by 5 bases and 3 bases, with 11 bases remaining between them. The CDR3 loop spans 13 amino acids. Germline values: CDR1 WSHSY, CDR2 SAAADI. The CDR3 reads CASSTSSFYEQYF. The CDR3 DNA is TGCGCCAGCAGTACAAGTTCCTTCTACGAGCAGTACTTC.

V usage is TRBV28 and J usage is TRBJ2-6; TRBD1 matches at 7 bases. The CDR3 extends over 18 amino acids. Trimming removed 7 bases from V and 0 bases from J; junction bases left unmatched: 12. CDR1 and CDR2 (germline): MDHEN, SYDVKM. The CDR3 DNA reads as TGTGCCAGCACCCAGGTGGGACAGCTTCCCTCTGGGGCCAACGTCCTGACTTTC. As protein: CASTQVGQLPSGANVLTF.

Remarks on this clone: The same CDR3 also results from other DNA sequences found in this sample. V and J are TRBV25-1 and TRBJ2-7; the match to TRBD2 covers 8 bases. The germline V gene has CDR1 MGHDK and CDR2 SYGVNS. Losses at the gene ends were 6 bases for V and 7 bases for J; bases not matched to a gene: 14. This CDR3 has 15 residues. CDR3 protein: CASRTPGGRVEEQYF. CDR3 nucleotides: TGTGCCAGCAGAACTCCGGGAGGGAGGGTAGAGGAGCAGTACTTC.

This clone appeared once. At one end, the junction sequence differs from germline, possibly due to a read error. The identical CDR3 is also encoded by other nucleotide sequences in the sample. The chain is built from TRBV9 and TRBJ1-6; D gene ambiguous. From germline, CDR1 is SGDLS and CDR2 YYNGEE. This CDR3 has 13 amino acids. Here the CDR3 DNA reads TGTGCCAGCAGCGATTTAGCTAATTCCCCCCTCCACTTT. It specifies CASSDLANSPLHF. Together with reference TRBV9 and TRBJ1-6, the CDR3 gives the full variable domain: DSGVTQTPKHLITATGQRVTLRCSPRSGDLSVYWYQQSLDQGLQFLIQYYNGEERAKGNILERFSAQQFPDLHSELNLSSLELGDSALYFCASSDLANSPLHFGNGTRLTVT.

The chain has TRBV25-1 and TRBJ2-7, with 9 bases that match TRBD1. CDR3 size: 13 residues. Losses at the gene ends were 4 bases for V and 2 bases for J; bases not matched to a gene: 0. Per the germline V gene, CDR1 is MGHDK and CDR2 is SYGVNS. CDR3 protein: CASSGDRAYEQYF. The CDR3, as DNA: TGTGCCAGCAGTGGGGACAGGGCCTACGAGCAGTACTTC.

The chain combines TRBV5-1 with TRBJ1-1; 7 bases fit TRBD1. The ends lost 5 bases at V and 5 bases at J; junction bases unmatched: 15. Per the germline V gene, CDR1 is SGHRS and CDR2 is YFSETQ. The CDR3 is made up of 16 amino acids. CDR3 protein: CASRAQGAGGKTEAFF. The CDR3 DNA sequence: TGCGCCAGCAGAGCGCAGGGCGCAGGGGGAAAAACTGAAGCTTTCTTT.

The V call is TRBV7-9, the J call TRBJ1-4; TRBD1 is a possible D gene (6 bases). Germline assignment: CDR1 SEHNR and CDR2 FQNEAQ (reference sequence). The V end was cut by 6 bases, the J end by 8 bases, with 19 bases between. CDR3 length: 15 amino acids. The CDR3 protein is CASRAPGHRDEKLFF. For the CDR3, the DNA is TGTGCCAGCAGAGCTCCGGGACACCGGGACGAAAAACTGTTTTTT.

The rearrangement joins TRBV28 to TRBJ2-1; the D gene is possibly TRBD2 (5 bases). The CDR3 spans 15 residues. Germline V gene data show CDR1 as MDHEN and CDR2 as SYDVKM. The ends were cut back, 5 bases at V and 8 bases at J, with 19 bases in the middle. The CDR3 DNA sequence: TGTGCCAGCAGTCATAATGAGAGGGTTCGGGATGAGCAGTTCTTC. It codes for CASSHNERVRDEQFF.

The chain has TRBV5-4 and TRBJ2-5; D might be TRBD1 (6 bases). CDR1 is SGHNT and CDR2 is YYREEE in the germline V gene (reference sequence). The germline V and J ends were trimmed by 4 bases and 0 bases, with 16 bases remaining between them. CDR3 length equals 16 residues. CDR3 DNA: TGTGCCAGCAGCGAATGCGATCAGGGGTACCAAGAGACCCAGTACTTC. It yields the protein CASSECDQGYQETQYF. The variable domain in full, completed from reference TRBV5-4 and TRBJ2-5, reads ETGVTQSPTHLIKTRGQQVTLRCSSQSGHNTVSWYQQALGQGPQFIFQYYREEENGRGNFPPRFSGLQFPNYSSELNVNALELDDSALYLCASSECDQGYQETQYFGPGTRLLVL.

The genes are TRBV27 and TRBJ2-1; 10 nucleotides match TRBD2. Germline V gene data show CDR1 as MNHEY and CDR2 as SMNVEV (reference sequence). V dropped 5 bases and J dropped 12; count of bases not matched to a gene: 13. The CDR3 runs 15 residues. Here the CDR3 DNA reads TGTGCCAGCAGTCGACCGGGACTAGCGCCAGAGGTGCAGTTCTTC. Its translation is CASSRPGLAPEVQFF.

The chain carries TRBV5-6 and TRBJ2-2; D is unresolved. CDR1 is SGHDT, CDR2 YYEEEE, per germline. Trimming took off 1 base at V and 4 bases at J, with 8 bases between the two ends. The CDR3 has 14 amino acids. CDR3 loop: CASSLRLSTGELFF. The CDR3 DNA sequence: TGTGCCAGCAGCTTGCGCCTAAGCACCGGGGAGCTGTTTTTT. Filled out from reference TRBV5-6 and TRBJ2-2, the complete variable domain reads DAGVTQSPTHLIKTRGQQVTLRCSPKSGHDTVSWYQQALGQGPQFIFQYYEEEERQRGNFPDRFSGHQFPNYSSELNVNALLLGDSALYLCASSLRLSTGELFFGEGSRLTVL.

The chain links TRBV28 to TRBJ1-5, with 7 bases that match TRBD1. The V gene's germline CDR1 is MDHEN and CDR2 SYDVKM. The CDR3 is made up of 14 amino acids. Trimming at V came to 5 bases and at J to 7 bases, leaving 8 bases not matched to a gene. The chain's CDR3 is CASSPLQGRQPQHF. In nucleotides, the CDR3 is TGTGCCAGCAGTCCGCTACAGGGGCGGCAGCCCCAGCATTTT.

The chain combines TRBV12-2 with TRBJ2-1; the D call of TRBD2 is as the table states it, not checked on the DNA. TRBV12-2 is a listed pseudogene. The CDR3 spans 17 residues. The CDR3: CASRLASRGCPYNEQFF. The CDR3 coding sequence is TGTGCAAGTCGCTTAGCTTCGCGGGGATGCCCCTACAATGAGCAGTTCTTC.

The V gene is TRBV4-1, the J gene TRBJ2-4; D is possibly TRBD1 (6 bases). CDR3 length: 14 residues. V lost 1 base to trimming and J lost 5 bases, with 9 bases between them. The germline CDR1 and CDR2 sequences are MGHRA and YSYEKL. The CDR3 sequence: CASSQVAGENIQYF. The DNA of the CDR3 is TGCGCCAGCAGCCAAGTGGCAGGGGAAAACATTCAGTACTTC.

V usage is TRBV7-9 and J usage is TRBJ2-7; 7 bases agree with TRBD2. The CDR3 is made up of 13 amino acids. Germline V gene data show CDR1 as SEHNR and CDR2 as FQNEAQ (reference sequence). After removal of 3 bases from V and 5 bases from J, the junction contained 4 bases not matched to a gene. CDR3 region: CASSLERGHEQYF. The CDR3 coding sequence is TGTGCCAGCAGCTTGGAGCGGGGACACGAGCAGTACTTC.

The V gene is TRBV21-1, the J gene TRBJ1-1; the table assigns TRBD1, which was not confirmed against the DNA. TRBV21-1 is flagged as a pseudogene. The CDR3 length is 17 residues. CDR3 DNA sequence: TGTGCCAGCAGCAAAGCCCAGAAGACCGGGACAGGGCCTAAAGCTTTCTTT. Protein sequence: CASSKAQKTGTGPKAFF.

The chain couples TRBV15 to TRBJ2-1, with 9 nucleotides matching TRBD2. The CDR3 covers 17 residues. Trimming cost V 3 bases and J 1 base; bases outside gene matches: 7. Germline-derived CDR1 and CDR2 are LNHNV and YYDKDF (reference sequence). The CDR3 here is CATSRLRGRGSYNEQFF. CDR3 in DNA: TGTGCCACCAGCAGGCTTCGCGGGAGGGGGTCCTACAATGAGCAGTTCTTC.

This clone was counted between two and nine times. This chain links TRBV10-3 with TRBJ1-4; a possible D gene is TRBD1 (6 bases). The CDR3 length is 13 residues. V lost 10 bases and J 6 bases, leaving 15 bases between the germline ends. Per germline, CDR1 ENHRY and CDR2 SYGVKD. The CDR3 DNA is TGTGCCAGTCAGGGGTCTGAGGATGAAAAACTGTTTTTT. Its translation is CASQGSEDEKLFF.